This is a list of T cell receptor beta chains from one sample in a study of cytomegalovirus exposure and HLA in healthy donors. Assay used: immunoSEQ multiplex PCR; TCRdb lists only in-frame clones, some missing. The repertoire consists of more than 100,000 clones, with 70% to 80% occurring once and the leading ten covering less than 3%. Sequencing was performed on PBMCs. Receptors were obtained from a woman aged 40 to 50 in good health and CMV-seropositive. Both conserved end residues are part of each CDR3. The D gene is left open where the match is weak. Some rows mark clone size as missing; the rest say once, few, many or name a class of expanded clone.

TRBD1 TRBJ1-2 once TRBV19 CASRQGMNYGYTF TGTGCCAGTCGACAGGGGATGAACTATGGCTACACCTTC
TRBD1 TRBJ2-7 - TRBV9 CASSVEDRAGEQYF TGTGCCAGCAGCGTAGAAGACAGGGCAGGGGAGCAGTACTTC
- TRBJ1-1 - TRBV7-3 CASSRGTNTEAFF TGTGCCAGCAGTCGGGGGACGAACACTGAAGCTTTCTTT
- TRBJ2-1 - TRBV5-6 CASSLSDSLGYNEQFF TGTGCCAGCAGCCTCTCAGACTCCTTGGGTTACAATGAGCAGTTCTTC
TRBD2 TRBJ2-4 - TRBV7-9 CASSSELSGTGNF TGTGCCAGCAGCTCGGAACTAAGCGGGACTGGGAACTTC
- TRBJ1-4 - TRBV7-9 CASSLGWTEGEKLFF TGTGCCAGCAGCTTAGGGTGGACAGAGGGTGAAAAACTGTTTTTT
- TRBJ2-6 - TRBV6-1 CASRPTRSGANVLTF TGTGCCAGCAGACCCACTCGCTCTGGGGCCAACGTCCTGACTTTC
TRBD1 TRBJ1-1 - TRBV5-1 CASSGGQGNAEAFF TGCGCCAGCAGCGGGGGACAGGGAAACGCTGAAGCTTTCTTT
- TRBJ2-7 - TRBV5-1 CASSSSSSSYEQYF TGCGCCAGCAGTTCCTCTTCTAGCTCCTACGAGCAGTACTTC
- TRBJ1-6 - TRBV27 CASSLQASSYNSPLHF TGTGCCAGCAGTTTACAGGCGAGCTCCTATAATTCACCCCTCCACTTT
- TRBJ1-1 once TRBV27 CASSLRRLNTEAFF TGTGCCAGCAGTTTACGCAGATTGAACACTGAAGCTTTCTTT
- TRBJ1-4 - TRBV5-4 CASSLGGPSNEKLFF TGTGCCAGCAGCTTGGGGGGGCCGAGTAATGAAAAACTGTTTTTT
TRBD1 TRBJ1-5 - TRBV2 CASNKDREFSPQHF TGTGCCAGCAATAAGGACAGGGAATTTTCGCCCCAGCATTTT
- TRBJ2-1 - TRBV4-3 CASSQEGGGPYNEQFF TGCGCCAGCAGCCAAGAAGGCGGGGGCCCCTACAATGAGCAGTTCTTC